Described below is a single T cell receptor (beta chain) sequence and its context. Only in-frame clones appear in the TCRdb table, and some are missing; sequencing was by immunoSEQ multiplex PCR. The repertoire holds 15,000 to 20,000 clones, with roughly 70% as singletons. The data are from a study of pediatric ulcerative colitis. The CDR3 is 16 residues long. Looked up from germline, CDR1 is KGHSH and CDR2 is LQKENI. Trimming pared 3 bases from V and 10 bases from J, leaving 21 bases between. The rectum was sampled with one to two pinch biopsies at colonoscopy. The rearrangement joins TRBV18 to TRBJ1-4, with D hard to call. This receptor was identified in a girl under 18 with moderate ulcerative colitis. Specimen: gut tissue. The CDR3, as DNA: TGTGCCAGCTCACCCTCTGGACTCCCCCGGGATCTAAAACTGTTTTTT. This codes for CASSPSGLPRDLKLFF.